This T cell receptor beta chain is drawn from a study of naive and memory T cell subsets. Germline lookup yields CDR1 LGHNA and CDR2 YSLEER. V lost 0 bases and J 8 bases, leaving 19 bases between the germline ends. This CDR3 has 16 amino acids. Two oligonucleotides, mixed equimolar, formed the beta constant-region primer covering TRBC1 and TRBC2. One entry per CDR3 protein, called by TCRdb with MiXCR from the UMI-ligation and nested PCR reads. This sample has under 100,000 distinct CDR3 sequences, with 7% to 8% found just once. Concerning this clonotype itself: Its antigen remains unidentified.

Broader study findings: Between naive and memory subsets, TCR abundance power law exponents differed.

V gene TRBV4-3 combines with J gene TRBJ1-2; a possible D gene is TRBD1 (5 bases). This receptor was taken from a human donor in good health. What was sequenced was central memory CD4+ T cells from blood. The CDR3 region is CASSQEAFRRAGGYTF. The CDR3 nucleotides read TGCGCCAGCAGCCAAGAGGCGTTCAGGAGGGCAGGGGGCTACACCTTC.